The next 30 T cell receptor beta chains were all read from a single sample in a study of T-cell reconstitution after alpha-beta-depleted transplantation in children. TCRbeta library construction was performed incorporating unique molecular identifiers. TCRdb re-derived calls from the PCR reads in MiXCR, one entry per CDR3 protein. The top ten clones hold roughly 40% of a sample with 300,000 to 400,000 distinct CDR3 sequences, 15% to 20% of them seen once. The sample here was PBMCs, mostly from graft donor cells, taken 360 days after TCRalphabeta/CD19-depleted stem cell transplant. These receptors all come from a male patient between 2 and 15 years old who had a stem cell transplant for acute lymphoblastic leukemia, so the T cells may come from the graft donor.

This clonotype was recorded a few times. V and J are TRBV6-4 and TRBJ2-1; 8 bases match TRBD2. CDR1 MRHNA and CDR2 SNTAGT come from the germline V gene. The CDR3 contains 16 residues. V lost 0 bases and J lost 7; bases outside the gene matches: 8. The CDR3 sequence is CASSDSVGTRPNEQFF. As DNA, the CDR3 is TGTGCCAGCAGTGACTCAGTGGGGACTAGGCCGAATGAGCAGTTCTTC.

This clonotype was seen more than once but under ten times. The V and J genes are TRBV30 and TRBJ2-1, with unresolved D. V dropped 4 bases and J dropped 0 bases, with 7 bases sitting between them. From germline, CDR1 is GTSNPN and CDR2 SVGIG (reference sequence). This CDR3 has 13 amino acids. CDR3: CAWNSLSYNEQFF. The CDR3 region has the DNA TGTGCCTGGAATTCCCTCTCCTACAATGAGCAGTTCTTC.

The V gene is TRBV12-3 or TRBV12-4, the J gene TRBJ2-7; TRBD2 aligns across 13 bases. The CDR3 runs 15 residues. Unmatched junction bases numbered 7, after V lost 6 bases and J lost 5 bases. The CDR3 is CASSLGLAGADEQYF. The DNA for the CDR3 is TGTGCCAGCAGCCTAGGACTAGCGGGAGCGGACGAGCAGTACTTC.

This chain uses TRBV7-6 with TRBJ2-7; tentative D call: TRBD2 (6 bases). Looked up from germline, CDR1 is SGHVS and CDR2 is FNYEAQ. The CDR3 runs to 15 residues. Trimming took 3 bases from V and 0 from J, leaving 12 bases between them. In DNA form, the CDR3 reads TGTGCCAGCAGCTTCCGGGAGTCGAGCTCCTACGAGCAGTACTTC. Its protein product is CASSFRESSSYEQYF.

This clonotype was counted once. The gene calls are TRBV12-3 or TRBV12-4 and TRBJ2-7, with D perhaps matching TRBD2 (6 bases). V lost 5 bases, J lost 4 bases, and 18 bases lay in between. CDR3 length: 15 residues. The DNA of the CDR3 is TGTGCCAGCAGTGCAGGGACGGGGGTAAGGTACGAGCAGTACTTC. As protein: CASSAGTGVRYEQYF.

The chain is built from TRBV5-1 and TRBJ2-5; 7 bases align to TRBD1. CDR1 and CDR2 (germline): SGHRS, YFSETQ. The CDR3 is 15 residues long. With 6 bases clipped from V and 2 bases from J, the junction kept 10 bases outside the gene matches. CDR3 DNA: TGCGCCAGCACCCGACAGGGCCTTCTTCAAGAGACCCAGTACTTC. It encodes CASTRQGLLQETQYF.

The sample holds a few counts of this clonotype. The chain is built from TRBV27 and TRBJ2-1; 10 nucleotides match TRBD2. CDR3 size: 16 residues. The V gene's germline CDR1 is MNHEY and CDR2 SMNVEV (reference sequence). Unmatched junction bases numbered 6, after V lost 2 bases and J lost 5 bases. The CDR3 DNA sequence: TGTGCCAGCAGTTTACGGGTAGCGGGAGGTAACAATGAGCAGTTCTTC. Its translation is CASSLRVAGGNNEQFF.

There are a few counts of this clonotype. The chain recombines TRBV4-3 with TRBJ2-2; weak D call: TRBD2 (5 bases). Germline V gene sequence: CDR1 LGHNA, CDR2 YSLEER. The CDR3 is made up of 16 amino acids. Trimming removed 0 bases at V and 0 bases at J, with 8 bases between. The CDR3 region has the DNA TGCGCCAGCAGCCAAGAACAGCGGACGAACACCGGGGAGCTGTTTTTT. Its protein is CASSQEQRTNTGELFF.

This clonotype was seen only a few times. V gene TRBV5-6 combines with J gene TRBJ2-7, with D tentatively TRBD1 or TRBD2 (7 bases each). This CDR3 has 14 amino acids. Germline lookup yields CDR1 SGHDT and CDR2 YYEEEE. With 6 bases removed from V and 3 bases from J, the gap between germline ends came to 16 bases. The CDR3 sequence is CASTTGVAGYEQYF. The DNA for the CDR3 is TGTGCCAGCACCACAGGGGTAGCGGGCTACGAGCAGTACTTC.

This clonotype was counted a few times. The chain uses TRBV4-1 and TRBJ2-3; 14 nucleotides align to TRBD2. Germline trimming cut 1 base from V and 5 bases from J; bases unmatched to any gene: 11. The CDR3 length is 19 residues. Germline loops: CDR1 MGHRA, CDR2 YSYEKL. The CDR3 region is CASSQVAGTSGRVVDTQYF. For the CDR3, the DNA is TGCGCCAGCAGCCAAGTCGCCGGGACTAGCGGGAGAGTAGTAGATACGCAGTATTTT.

This clonotype was picked up many times. This chain uses TRBV4-1 with TRBJ2-1; a possible D gene is TRBD1 (6 bases). V shed 3 bases and J shed 1 base, with 13 bases lying between them. Per germline, CDR1 MGHRA and CDR2 YSYEKL. The CDR3 is 16 residues long. DNA for the CDR3: TGCGCCAGCAGCCATGAGCTACAGGGTTCCTACAATGAGCAGTTCTTC. Protein product: CASSHELQGSYNEQFF.

The V gene is TRBV7-3, the J gene TRBJ2-3, with TRBD2 matching 7 bases. The CDR3 contains 15 residues. Germline CDR1 and CDR2: SGHTA and FQGTGA. J lost 2 bases, V lost 5 bases, and 7 bases had no gene match. CDR3 DNA: TGTGCCAGCAGCCCCCGAGCGGGAACCACAGATACGCAGTATTTT. Its protein is CASSPRAGTTDTQYF.

V usage is TRBV28 and J usage is TRBJ2-7; 8 bases align to TRBD1. CDR1 is MDHEN and CDR2 is SYDVKM in the germline V gene. V trimming: 4 bases; J trimming: 4 bases; junction bases outside the gene matches: 9. This CDR3 is 15 amino acids long. The CDR3 region has the DNA TGTGCCAGCAGTTCCCTTGGACAGGGTGGATACGAGCAGTACTTC. Translated, it gives CASSSLGQGGYEQYF.

This clonotype was picked up a small number of times. This chain uses TRBV28 with TRBJ2-7; 8 bases fit TRBD1. CDR3 length equals 16 residues. Germline CDR1 is MDHEN and CDR2 is SYDVKM. V trimming: 5 bases; J trimming: 3 bases; junction bases outside the gene matches: 12. CDR3 DNA sequence: TGTGCCAGCAGTCCAGCCTCAGGGGGCCTTTTCTACGAGCAGTACTTC. Its protein is CASSPASGGLFYEQYF.

This clonotype was seen only a few times. The chain couples TRBV5-1 to TRBJ2-1, with 9 bases that match TRBD1. The CDR3 runs to 15 residues. The junction had 11 bases not matched to a gene; V was cut back by 4 bases and J by 9 bases. Germline loops: CDR1 SGHRS, CDR2 YFSETQ. CDR3 in amino acids: CASSHGQGLEGEQFF. The CDR3 DNA reads TGCGCCAGCAGCCATGGACAGGGGTTGGAGGGTGAGCAGTTCTTC.

The chain has TRBV25-1 and TRBJ2-2; TRBD1 agrees at 9 bases. The germline V gene has CDR1 MGHDK and CDR2 SYGVNS. The CDR3 spans 15 residues. The ends lost 4 bases at V and 6 bases at J; junction bases unmatched: 6. CDR3 sequence reads: CASSAGTGFSGELFF. The CDR3 DNA is TGTGCCAGCAGTGCCGGGACAGGGTTTTCCGGGGAGCTGTTTTTT.

This clonotype showed up just a few times. The chain is built from TRBV28 and TRBJ1-3; D gene uncertain. Germline CDR1 MDHEN, CDR2 SYDVKM. V lost 7 bases, J lost 2 bases, and 15 bases lay in between. This CDR3 contains 15 residues. CDR3 loop: CASTSFGGAGNTIYF. The CDR3 DNA reads as TGTGCCAGCACTTCCTTCGGAGGTGCTGGAAACACCATATATTTT.

This clonotype was found a few times. This sequence joins TRBV4-3 and TRBJ2-1, with 7 nucleotides matching TRBD1. In germline, CDR1 is LGHNA, CDR2 YSLEER. The CDR3 spans 20 residues. The V gene end was trimmed by 4 bases and the J gene end by 3 bases; junction bases not matched to a gene: 21. The CDR3: CASSRALQARADRNYNEQFF. The CDR3 DNA follows: TGCGCCAGCAGCCGCGCACTGCAAGCGAGGGCGGACAGGAACTACAATGAGCAGTTCTTC.

The rearrangement joins TRBV12-3 or TRBV12-4 to TRBJ2-1; possible D gene TRBD2, 6 bases. Trimming shortened V by 6 bases and J by 8 bases, and 29 bases separated the two germline ends. This CDR3 contains 18 residues. The CDR3: CASSPNGPSGVKVYEQFF. Written as DNA, the CDR3 is TGTGCCAGCAGCCCCAATGGGCCCTCGGGAGTAAAGGTTTATGAGCAGTTCTTC.

This clonotype has just a few counts. The genes are TRBV20-1 and TRBJ2-7; D perhaps matches TRBD1 (6 bases). Germline CDR1 DFQATT, CDR2 SNEGSKA (reference sequence). This CDR3 comprises 14 residues. Trimming left V 5 bases short and J 6 bases short, with 20 bases between. CDR3 in DNA: TGCAGTGCTGTAATCCCAGGGGCCTGGGGCGAGCAGTACTTC. The encoded protein is CSAVIPGAWGEQYF.

The sample holds a few counts of this clonotype. V is TRBV6-1 and J is TRBJ2-7, with TRBD1 identical over 8 bases. V trimming: 5 bases; J trimming: 2 bases; junction bases outside the gene matches: 5. CDR3 size: 14 residues. The germline CDR1 and CDR2 sequences are MNHNS and SASEGT. For the CDR3, the DNA is TGTGCCAGCAGTCCCTGGACAGGGACCTACGAGCAGTACTTC. This gives the protein CASSPWTGTYEQYF.

This clonotype was picked up many times. The chain joins TRBV15 to TRBJ2-1; TRBD2 matches at 13 bases. The CDR3 has 16 amino acids. Germline V gene data show CDR1 as LNHNV and CDR2 as YYDKDF (reference sequence). Germline trimming cut 1 base from V and 8 bases from J; bases unmatched to any gene: 5. CDR3 in DNA: TGTGCCACCAGCAGAGGAGGACTAGCGGGAGAGTATGAGCAGTTCTTC. Encoded protein: CATSRGGLAGEYEQFF.

This chain joins TRBV30 and TRBJ2-7; D call uncertain. This CDR3 spans 12 amino acids. Germline CDR1 is GTSNPN and CDR2 is SVGIG (reference sequence). Trimming stripped 0 bases from V and 2 bases from J, with 5 bases between. CDR3 loop: CAWSVTAYEQYF. The CDR3 nucleotides read TGTGCCTGGAGTGTCACAGCCTACGAGCAGTACTTC.

V and J are TRBV6-5 and TRBJ1-4; possible D gene TRBD1, 6 bases. The V end was cut by 3 bases, the J end by 8 bases, with 13 bases between. This CDR3 is 14 amino acids long. Looked up from germline, CDR1 is MNHEY and CDR2 is SVGAGI. The CDR3 reads CASSYGAQGEKLFF. The DNA of the CDR3 is TGTGCCAGCAGTTATGGGGCCCAGGGGGAAAAACTGTTTTTT.

This clonotype has a handful of counts. The chain uses TRBV12-3 or TRBV12-4 and TRBJ2-2; 13 nucleotides align to TRBD2. The CDR3 sequence is 17 residues long. V was pared by 2 bases and J by 6 bases, with 6 bases of the junction left unmatched. CDR3 bases: TGTGCCAGCAGTTTACGGACTAGCGGGAGCATAGCCGGGGAGCTGTTTTTT. This translates into CASSLRTSGSIAGELFF.

This clonotype came up many times. The chain employs TRBV20-1 and TRBJ1-4; 12 nucleotides line up with TRBD1. Germline V gene data show CDR1 as DFQATT and CDR2 as SNEGSKA (reference sequence). Trimming took 2 bases from V and 10 from J; bases not matched to a gene: 5. The CDR3 is made up of 14 amino acids. CDR3 in amino acids: CSARSGQGAGKLFF. CDR3 bases: TGCAGTGCTAGATCGGGACAGGGGGCGGGAAAACTGTTTTTT.

The chain carries TRBV4-1 and TRBJ2-7, with 7 positions matching TRBD2. In germline, CDR1 is MGHRA, CDR2 YSYEKL. The CDR3 length is 17 residues. With 5 bases clipped from V and 3 bases from J, the junction kept 16 bases outside the gene matches. The DNA of the CDR3 is TGCGCCAGCAGCTCCCGCGGGTGGGGGGGTCCGGTCTACGAGCAGTACTTC. This sequence encodes CASSSRGWGGPVYEQYF.

The J gene is TRBJ2-1, the V gene TRBV13; a weak D match, TRBD2 (5 bases). Germline assignment: CDR1 PRHDT and CDR2 FYEKMQ (reference sequence). CDR3 length equals 19 residues. Trimming removed 5 bases at V and 1 base at J, with 24 bases between. The CDR3 protein is CASSNPSGPQRRSYNEQFF. The CDR3 DNA reads as TGTGCCAGCAGCAATCCCTCGGGTCCTCAAAGGAGGTCCTACAATGAGCAGTTCTTC.

This clonotype appeared a few times. V and J are TRBV4-3 and TRBJ2-7, with D possibly being TRBD1 (6 bases). The V end lost 0 bases, the J end lost 3 bases, and 9 bases lay between the germline ends. Germline loops: CDR1 LGHNA, CDR2 YSLEER. This CDR3 region has 14 residues. The chain's CDR3 is CASSQDRGFYEQYF. The CDR3 DNA reads as TGCGCCAGCAGCCAAGATAGGGGGTTCTACGAGCAGTACTTC.

This clonotype turned up a few times. This chain joins TRBV7-2 and TRBJ2-7, with a tentative D call TRBD1 (8 bases). Germline V gene lookup returns CDR1 SGHTA and CDR2 FQGNSA. The CDR3 totals 14 residues. V lost 1 base and J lost 7, with 14 bases in between. CDR3 sequence (DNA): TGTGCCAGCAGCTTAGACAACAGGGGGGGGGAGCAGTACTTC. It encodes CASSLDNRGGEQYF.